This T cell receptor beta chain was captured in a study of blood T cell repertoires in COVID-19. TCRdb's copy holds only in-frame clones and misses some; the assay was immunoSEQ multiplex PCR. The repertoire holds some 83,000 clones, with roughly 86% as singletons. Germline lookup yields CDR1 SGDLS and CDR2 YYNGEE. The CDR3 runs 14 residues. With V trimmed by 3 bases and J by 5 bases, 3 bases remained unmatched. Source material: peripheral blood. The source is a man at least 80 years old with active or convalescent COVID-19. The chain is built from TRBV9 and TRBJ2-2; 8 bases map to TRBD2. The CDR3 is CASSAGGRTGELFF. DNA for the CDR3: TGTGCCAGCAGCGCGGGAGGGAGGACCGGGGAGCTGTTTTTT.